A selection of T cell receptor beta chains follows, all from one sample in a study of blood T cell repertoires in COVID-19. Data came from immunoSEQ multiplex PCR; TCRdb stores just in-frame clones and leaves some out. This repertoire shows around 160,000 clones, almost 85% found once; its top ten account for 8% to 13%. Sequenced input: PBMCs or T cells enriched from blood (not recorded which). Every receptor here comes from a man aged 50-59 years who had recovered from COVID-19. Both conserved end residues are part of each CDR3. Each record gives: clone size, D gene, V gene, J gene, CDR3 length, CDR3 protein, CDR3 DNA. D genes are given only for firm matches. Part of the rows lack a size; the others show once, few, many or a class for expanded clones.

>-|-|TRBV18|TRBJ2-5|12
CASSPVKQTQYF
TGTGCCAGCTCACCAGTCAAGCAGACCCAGTACTTC
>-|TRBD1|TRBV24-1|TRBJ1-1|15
CATSARTGKRTEAFF
TGTGCCACCAGTGCGAGGACAGGGAAGAGGACTGAAGCTTTCTTT
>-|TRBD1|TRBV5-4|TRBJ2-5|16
CASSGTGGINQETQYF
TGTGCCAGCAGCGGGACAGGGGGCATTAATCAAGAGACCCAGTACTTC
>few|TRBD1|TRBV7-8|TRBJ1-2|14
CASSVGTGSFGYTF
TGTGCCAGCAGCGTTGGGACAGGTTCTTTTGGCTACACCTTC
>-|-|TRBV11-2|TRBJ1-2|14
CASSFREMPHGYTF
TGTGCCAGCAGCTTCCGAGAAATGCCTCATGGCTACACCTTC
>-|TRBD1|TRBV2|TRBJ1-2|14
CASSEYRTGNGYTF
TGTGCCAGCAGTGAATATAGGACAGGGAATGGCTACACCTTC
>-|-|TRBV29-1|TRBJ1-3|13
CSVENSIGNTIYF
TGCAGCGTTGAAAACAGTATCGGAAACACCATATATTTT
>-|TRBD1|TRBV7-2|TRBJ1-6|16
CASSSGQLSYNSPLHF
TGTGCCAGCAGCTCGGGACAGCTGTCTTATAATTCACCCCTCCACTTT
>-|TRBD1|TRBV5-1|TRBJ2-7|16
CASTYAGTGISYEQYF
TGCGCCAGCACCTACGCCGGGACAGGGATTTCCTACGAGCAGTACTTC
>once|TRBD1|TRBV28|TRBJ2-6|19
CASSGLRDRSVSGANVLTF
TGTGCCAGCAGTGGCCTCCGGGACAGGTCCGTCTCTGGGGCCAACGTCCTGACTTTC
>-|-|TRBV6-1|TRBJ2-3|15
CASSEVPVITDTQYF
TGTGCCAGCAGTGAAGTTCCTGTAATCACAGATACGCAGTATTTT
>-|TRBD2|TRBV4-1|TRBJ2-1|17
CASSPFRLAGGPDEQFF
TGCGCCAGCAGCCCTTTCAGACTAGCGGGGGGGCCGGATGAGCAGTTCTTC
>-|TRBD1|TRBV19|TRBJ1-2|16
CASSPSGSGQGYGYTF
TGTGCCAGTAGTCCCTCGGGGTCGGGACAGGGCTATGGCTACACCTTC
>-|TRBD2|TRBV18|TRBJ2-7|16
CASSQQSSGMGYEQYF
TGTGCCAGCTCACAACAATCTAGCGGGATGGGCTACGAGCAGTACTTC
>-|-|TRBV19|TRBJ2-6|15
CASSIDGSGANVLTF
TGTGCCAGTAGTATAGACGGGTCTGGGGCCAACGTCCTGACTTTC
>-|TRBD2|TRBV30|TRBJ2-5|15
CAWSVSGGSQETQYF
TGTGCCTGGAGTGTCAGCGGGGGGTCCCAAGAGACCCAGTACTTC
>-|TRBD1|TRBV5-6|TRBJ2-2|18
CASSVGTGGTGSLGELFF
TGTGCCAGCAGCGTAGGGACAGGGGGGACTGGGAGCCTCGGGGAGCTGTTTTTT
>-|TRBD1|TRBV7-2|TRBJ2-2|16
CASSLRGRGPTGELFF
TGTGCCAGCAGCCTTCGGGGCAGGGGGCCTACCGGGGAGCTGTTTTTT
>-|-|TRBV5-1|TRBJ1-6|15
CASSLELQWSEPLHF
TGCGCCAGCAGCTTAGAACTCCAATGGAGCGAACCCCTCCACTTT
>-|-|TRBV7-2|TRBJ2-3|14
CASSPVESTDTQYF
TGTGCCAGCAGCCCCGTAGAGAGCACAGATACGCAGTATTTT
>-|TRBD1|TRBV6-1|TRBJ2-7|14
CASSDAGGSGEQYF
TGTGCCAGCAGTGACGCAGGGGGCTCAGGGGAGCAGTACTTC
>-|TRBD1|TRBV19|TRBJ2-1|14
CASINDRADNEQFF
TGTGCCAGCATAAATGACAGGGCCGACAATGAGCAGTTCTTC
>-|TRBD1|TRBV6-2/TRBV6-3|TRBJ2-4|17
CASSWTRTGLAKNIQYF
TGTGCCAGCAGTTGGACCAGGACAGGTCTAGCCAAAAACATTCAGTACTTC
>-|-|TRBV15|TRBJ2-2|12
CATSTLTGELFF
TGTGCCACCAGCACCCTCACCGGGGAGCTGTTTTTT
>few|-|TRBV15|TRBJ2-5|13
CATSRDPQETQYF
TGTGCCACCAGCAGAGACCCGCAAGAGACCCAGTACTTC
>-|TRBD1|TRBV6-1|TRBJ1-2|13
CASSEIRGQGYTF
TGTGCCAGCAGTGAAATAAGGGGGCAAGGCTACACCTTC
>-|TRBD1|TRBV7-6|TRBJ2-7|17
CASSSPSTGGPSYEQYF
TGTGCCAGCAGCTCCCCGTCTACAGGGGGCCCGTCCTACGAGCAGTACTTC
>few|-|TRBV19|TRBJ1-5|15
CASSIAGVSHQPQHF
TGTGCCAGTAGTATAGCAGGGGTCTCGCATCAGCCCCAGCATTTT
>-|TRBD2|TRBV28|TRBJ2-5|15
CASSSTSGRRETQYF
TGTGCCAGCAGCTCGACTAGCGGACGACGGGAGACCCAGTACTTC
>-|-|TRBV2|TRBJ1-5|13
CASKGQGNQPQHF
TGTGCCAGCAAAGGGCAGGGGAATCAGCCCCAGCATTTT
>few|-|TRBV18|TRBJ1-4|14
CASSPRSREEKLFF
TGTGCCAGCTCACCCCGGTCCCGTGAGGAAAAACTGTTTTTT
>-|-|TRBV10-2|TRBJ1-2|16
CASSDPARRGHYGYTF
TGCGCCAGCAGTGACCCCGCGAGAAGGGGCCACTATGGCTACACCTTC
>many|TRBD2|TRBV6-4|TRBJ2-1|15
CASSGTSGGPDEQFF
TGTGCCAGCAGTGGGACTAGCGGGGGTCCCGATGAGCAGTTCTTC
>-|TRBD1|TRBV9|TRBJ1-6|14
CASSVSPGQAALHF
TGTGCCAGCAGCGTGAGCCCGGGACAGGCCGCCCTCCACTTT
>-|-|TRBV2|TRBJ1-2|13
CASSERGGYGYTF
TGTGCCAGCAGCGAAAGGGGGGGCTATGGCTACACCTTC
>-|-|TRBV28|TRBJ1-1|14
CASIRGAVNTEAFF
TGTGCCAGCATCCGCGGGGCGGTGAACACTGAAGCTTTCTTT
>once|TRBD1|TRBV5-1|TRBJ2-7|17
CASSPGTGLGITYEQYF
TGCGCCAGCAGCCCAGGGACAGGGTTGGGGATTACCTACGAGCAGTACTTC
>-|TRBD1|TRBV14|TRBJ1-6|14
CASSHLGQSSPLHF
TGTGCCAGCAGCCATTTGGGACAGTCTTCACCCCTCCACTTT
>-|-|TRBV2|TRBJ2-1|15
CASSEDMVSYNEQFF
TGTGCCAGCAGTGAAGACATGGTATCCTACAATGAGCAGTTCTTC
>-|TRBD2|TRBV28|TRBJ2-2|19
CASSLFGLAGGGNTGELFF
TGTGCCAGCAGTTTATTCGGACTAGCGGGAGGTGGGAACACCGGGGAGCTGTTTTTT
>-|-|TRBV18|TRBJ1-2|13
CASSPGRPYGYTF
TGTGCCAGCTCACCGGGCAGGCCCTATGGCTACACCTTC
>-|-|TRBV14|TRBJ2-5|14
CASSQGQSQETQYF
TGTGCCAGCAGCCAAGGACAGTCTCAAGAGACCCAGTACTTC
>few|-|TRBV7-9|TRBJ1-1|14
CASSLRLQNTEAFF
TGTGCCAGCAGCTTAAGATTACAGAACACTGAAGCTTTCTTT
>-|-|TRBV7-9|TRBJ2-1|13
CASSFRQGDEQFF
TGTGCCAGCAGCTTCCGCCAGGGCGATGAGCAGTTCTTC
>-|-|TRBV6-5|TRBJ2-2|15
CASSADPSRTGELFF
TGTGCCAGCTCCGCGGATCCGTCGAGAACCGGGGAGCTGTTTTTT
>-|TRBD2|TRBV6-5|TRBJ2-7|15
CASSDGLAASYEQYF
TGTGCCAGCAGCGACGGCCTAGCGGCCTCCTACGAGCAGTACTTC
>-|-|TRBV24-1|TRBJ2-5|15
CATSQLRAGEETQYF
TGTGCCACCAGTCAGCTTCGGGCAGGGGAAGAGACCCAGTACTTC
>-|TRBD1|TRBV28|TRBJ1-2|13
CASRPGQVYGYTF
TGTGCCAGCAGACCCGGACAGGTCTATGGCTACACCTTC
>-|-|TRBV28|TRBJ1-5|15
CASARPGIWAQPQHF
TGTGCCAGCGCACGCCCGGGGATTTGGGCTCAGCCCCAGCATTTT
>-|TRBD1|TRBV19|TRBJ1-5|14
CASSNRDRVQPQHF
TGTGCCAGTAGTAACCGGGACAGGGTTCAGCCCCAGCATTTT
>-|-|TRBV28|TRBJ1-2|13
CASSLPQGFGYTF
TGTGCCAGCAGTTTACCACAGGGATTTGGCTACACCTTC
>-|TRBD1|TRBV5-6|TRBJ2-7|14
CASSMTGVVYEQYF
TGTGCCAGCAGCATGACAGGGGTCGTTTACGAGCAGTACTTC